This is a list of T cell receptor beta chains from one sample in a study of blood T cell repertoires in COVID-19. Assay used: immunoSEQ multiplex PCR; TCRdb lists only in-frame clones, some missing. Seen here are about 76,000 clones, about 85% observed once, and the top ten hold approximately 10%. The sample comprised peripheral blood. The receptors shown here come from a man in his sixties with COVID-19, enrolled during active disease. CDR3s include the opening cysteine and the closing phenylalanine or tryptophan. The D gene is left open where the match is weak. Expanded clones get a size class; other rows say once, few or many, or leave the size out.

j_gene | abundance | d_gene | v_gene | len | CDR3aa | CDR3nt
TRBJ2-1 | - | - | TRBV10-1 | 13 | CASSEGGGNEQFF | TGCGCCAGCAGTGAAGGTGGAGGGAATGAGCAGTTCTTC
TRBJ1-6 | - | - | TRBV27 | 15 | CASTPAGPNGSPLHF | TGTGCCAGCACCCCCGCGGGGCCAAACGGGTCACCCCTCCACTTT
TRBJ2-2 | - | TRBD1 | TRBV5-1 | 14 | CASKDRVDTGELFF | TGCGCCAGCAAGGACAGGGTGGACACCGGGGAGCTGTTTTTT
TRBJ2-2 | - | TRBD2 | TRBV18 | 16 | CASSATSGSDTGELFF | TGTGCCAGCTCAGCAACTAGCGGGAGCGATACCGGGGAGCTGTTTTTT
TRBJ1-6 | - | - | TRBV7-3 | 15 | CASSLGQGASSPLHF | TGTGCCAGCAGCTTAGGTCAGGGTGCTTCGTCACCCCTCCACTTT
TRBJ1-2 | - | - | TRBV5-1 | 14 | CASSLDNQVGGYTF | TGCGCCAGCAGCTTGGATAATCAGGTTGGCGGCTACACCTTC
TRBJ2-7 | - | - | TRBV11-3 | 15 | CASSLAPGEAYEQYF | TGTGCCAGCAGCTTAGCACCGGGGGAGGCCTACGAGCAGTACTTC
TRBJ1-5 | - | - | TRBV9 | 15 | CASSLTADRNQPQHF | TGTGCCAGCAGCCTTACGGCGGATCGAAATCAGCCCCAGCATTTT
TRBJ2-1 | - | - | TRBV7-9 | 14 | CASSPSGRYNEQFF | TGTGCCAGCAGCCCCAGCGGGCGCTACAATGAGCAGTTCTTC
TRBJ1-5 | few | TRBD1 | TRBV3-1/TRBV3-2 | 15 | CASSQPTGGYQPQHF | TGTGCCAGCAGCCAACCGACAGGGGGCTATCAGCCCCAGCATTTT
TRBJ2-1 | few | TRBD2 | TRBV5-6 | 15 | CASSFFRGRAGEQFF | TGTGCCAGCAGCTTTTTTCGGGGGAGGGCCGGTGAGCAGTTCTTC
TRBJ2-1 | - | - | TRBV21-1 | 16 | CASSTPAVSEYNEQFF | TGTGCCAGCAGCACCCCCGCGGTTTCGGAATACAATGAGCAGTTCTTC
TRBJ1-5 | - | - | TRBV18 | 15 | CASSPLSRGNQPQHF | TGTGCCAGCTCACCACTCTCCCGTGGCAATCAGCCCCAGCATTTT
TRBJ1-4 | - | TRBD1 | TRBV28 | 14 | CASSSQGPDEKLFF | TGTGCCAGCAGTTCACAGGGGCCCGATGAAAAACTGTTTTTT
TRBJ1-5 | - | TRBD1 | TRBV2 | 14 | CASSEDRGNQPQHF | TGTGCCAGCAGCGAGGACAGGGGCAATCAGCCCCAGCATTTT
TRBJ2-7 | once | TRBD1 | TRBV5-1 | 14 | CASSFEGASYEQYF | TGCGCCAGCAGCTTCGAGGGGGCATCCTACGAGCAGTACTTC
TRBJ1-6 | - | TRBD1 | TRBV6-5 | 14 | CASSLDRKYSPLHF | TGTGCCAGCAGCCTGGACAGGAAATATTCACCCCTCCACTTT
TRBJ1-5 | - | - | TRBV28 | 12 | CASSYRARPQHF | TGTGCCAGCAGTTACAGGGCCCGGCCCCAGCATTTT
TRBJ1-3 | - | - | TRBV5-1 | 15 | CASSLAPGIGNTIYF | TGCGCCAGCAGCTTGGCTCCCGGGATCGGAAACACCATATATTTT
TRBJ1-5 | once | TRBD1 | TRBV2 | 14 | CASSGGQGERPQHF | TGTGCCAGCAGTGGGGGGCAGGGGGAACGGCCCCAGCATTTT
TRBJ2-4 | - | TRBD2 | TRBV20-1 | 14 | CSASETSGGNIQYF | TGCAGTGCTAGTGAGACTAGCGGGGGCAACATTCAGTACTTC
TRBJ2-2 | once | TRBD1 | TRBV2 | 14 | CASSAGRGPGELFF | TGTGCCAGCAGCGCCGGCAGGGGGCCCGGGGAGCTGTTTTTT
TRBJ1-3 | - | - | TRBV10-1 | 14 | CASRQGSSGNTIYF | TGCGCCAGCAGACAGGGATCGTCGGGAAACACCATATATTTT
TRBJ1-2 | - | TRBD1 | TRBV19 | 14 | CASNTGGYNYGYTF | TGTGCCAGCAATACAGGGGGATATAACTATGGCTACACCTTC
TRBJ1-5 | - | - | TRBV18 | 14 | CASSQDSYNQPQHF | TGTGCCAGCTCACAGGACAGCTACAATCAGCCCCAGCATTTT
TRBJ2-7 | once | TRBD2 | TRBV19 | 15 | CASSDDREVTYEQYF | TGTGCCAGTAGCGACGACCGGGAGGTTACCTACGAGCAGTACTTC
TRBJ1-2 | - | - | TRBV6-5 | 15 | CASSYFEGANYGYTF | TGTGCCAGCAGTTATTTCGAGGGGGCTAACTATGGCTACACCTTC
TRBJ1-6 | - | TRBD1 | TRBV6-5 | 15 | CASSPRQGEYSPLHF | TGTGCCAGCAGTCCGAGACAGGGAGAATATTCACCCCTCCACTTT
TRBJ2-7 | - | - | TRBV5-4 | 12 | CASSLVGSEQYF | TGTGCCAGCAGCTTGGTAGGGAGCGAGCAGTACTTC
TRBJ1-1 | - | TRBD1 | TRBV5-1 | 15 | CASSRTGQTNTEAFF | TGCGCCAGCAGCAGGACGGGACAGACGAACACTGAAGCTTTCTTT
TRBJ1-2 | - | TRBD1 | TRBV25-1 | 16 | CASSEYWDSAEYGYTF | TGTGCCAGCAGTGAATATTGGGACAGCGCGGAGTATGGCTACACCTTC
TRBJ2-5 | - | - | TRBV3-1/TRBV3-2 | 15 | CASSQIGGAQETQYF | TGTGCCAGCAGCCAAATTGGGGGGGCACAAGAGACCCAGTACTTC
TRBJ1-4 | - | - | TRBV28 | 14 | CASSPTLGAEILFF | TGTGCCAGCAGTCCGACCCTTGGGGCTGAAATACTGTTTTTT
TRBJ1-6 | once | - | TRBV11-3 | 14 | CASSPLSYNSPLHF | TGTGCCAGCAGCCCTCTCTCCTATAATTCACCCCTCCACTTT
TRBJ2-7 | - | - | TRBV23-1 | 20 | CASSGAPGGRALGRSYEQYF | TGCGCCAGCAGTGGGGCCCCCGGAGGAAGGGCACTTGGGAGGTCCTACGAGCAGTACTTC
TRBJ1-6 | medium-sized | - | TRBV28 | 16 | CASSFIGSSYNSPLHF | TGTGCCAGCAGTTTCATCGGGAGCTCCTATAATTCACCCCTCCACTTT
TRBJ2-5 | few | - | TRBV7-3 | 14 | CASSSGQKEETQYF | TGTGCCAGCAGCTCTGGACAAAAAGAAGAGACCCAGTACTTC
TRBJ2-3 | once | TRBD2 | TRBV5-1 | 15 | CASSHSGRATDTQYF | TGCGCCAGCAGCCATAGCGGGAGGGCCACAGATACGCAGTATTTT
TRBJ2-5 | - | TRBD1 | TRBV27 | 13 | CASSLDRGETQYF | TGTGCCAGCAGCTTAGACAGGGGGGAGACCCAGTACTTC
TRBJ2-3 | - | - | TRBV21-1 | 15 | CASSNRTSKADTQYF | TGTGCCAGCAGCAACAGGACTAGCAAAGCAGATACGCAGTATTTT
TRBJ2-7 | few | TRBD2 | TRBV4-1 | 17 | CASSQDGSGTVSYEQYF | TGCGCCAGCAGCCAAGACGGGAGCGGGACTGTCTCCTACGAGCAGTACTTC